The clone carrying this T cell receptor beta chain was detected a few times. Its specificity is not known. This sample was included in a study of T-cell memory formation after mild COVID-19. In the study overall: Clusters were largely donor specific.

The CDR3 extends over 17 amino acids. The germline gives CDR1 SGHTA, CDR2 FQGNSA. With V trimmed by 2 bases and J by 6 bases, 12 bases remained unmatched. TCRdb passed the 5' RACE reads through MiXCR, listing each CDR3 protein once. The data contain under 200,000 distinct CDR3 sequences, around 10% of them singletons. Study-level findings and limits: Day 15 to 85 contracting clones showed balanced CD4/CD8; later expanders leaned CD4+.

This TCR came from a man between 18 and 29 years old who had mild COVID-19 (a few samples of this study predate the infection). Cell type and time point are not known. The chain combines TRBV7-2 with TRBJ2-2; 7 nucleotides match TRBD1. The sample was PBMCs or a T cell subset sorted from them (not recorded which). CDR3 coding DNA: TGTGCCAGCAGCTTAAGCCCCTGGACAGGATCCGCCGGGGAGCTGTTTTTT. It encodes CASSLSPWTGSAGELFF.